A single sample gave rise to the 24 T cell receptor beta chains below, sequenced in a study of T cell repertoires in cytomegalovirus infection. TCRdb called the reads again in MiXCR, with one record for every CDR3 protein. This table has some 200,000 distinct CDR3 sequences, 38% appearing once. These TCRs are of unknown antigen specificity. The sequencing here drew on CD8+ T cells from cultured PBMCs, taken from culture after CMV antigen stimulation. The origin of the receptors is a human donor in good health (CMV status not recorded). Some clones in this sample may be carry-over from other donors' samples.

The chain links TRBV7-6 to TRBJ2-5, with TRBD1 identical over 9 bases. The CDR3 runs 14 residues. V trimming: 4 bases; J trimming: 2 bases; junction bases outside the gene matches: 2. In germline, CDR1 is SGHVS, CDR2 FNYEAQ. CDR3 nucleotides: TGTGCCAGCAGCTCGGGACAGGGACAAGAGACCCAGTACTTC. Protein: CASSSGQGQETQYF.

The V call is TRBV20-1, the J call TRBJ1-1, with TRBD1 as a possible D gene (5 bases). The germline CDR1 and CDR2 sequences are DFQATT and SNEGSKA (reference sequence). The V end was cut by 6 bases, the J end by 0 bases, with 14 bases between. CDR3 length: 14 residues. Here the CDR3 reads CSAPGNGMNTEAFF. As DNA, the CDR3 is TGCAGTGCCCCAGGGAACGGGATGAACACTGAAGCTTTCTTT.

Comments on this clonotype: Likely a read error: the CDR3 ends without its conserved phenylalanine or tryptophan. The J gene is TRBJ1-5, the V gene TRBV7-9; D is unclear. The germline V and J ends were trimmed by 8 bases and 4 bases, with 15 bases remaining between them. This CDR3 has 14 amino acids. Germline-derived CDR1 and CDR2 are SEHNR and FQNEAQ (reference sequence). The CDR3 here is CASGRVGGNQPQHL. In DNA, the CDR3 is TGTGCCAGCGGGCGGGTTGGTGGTAATCAGCCCCAGCATTTG.

In this sample, this clonotype turned up a few times. The chain joins TRBV27 to TRBJ2-1; 13 nucleotides match TRBD2. With 3 bases clipped from V and 3 bases from J, the junction kept 5 bases outside the gene matches. This CDR3 contains 17 residues. Germline V CDR1 and CDR2: MNHEY, SMNVEV (reference sequence). CDR3 amino acids: CASSFSRLAGGYNEQFF. The CDR3 DNA reads TGTGCCAGCAGTTTCTCTCGACTAGCGGGAGGCTACAATGAGCAGTTCTTC.

This chain uses TRBV11-2 with TRBJ2-2; 7 bases align to TRBD1. V was clipped by 3 bases and J by 7 bases; unmatched bases: 8. CDR3 length: 15 residues. Germline lookup yields CDR1 SGHAT and CDR2 FQNNGV. The CDR3 spells CASSLSQGNIGELFF. In DNA, the CDR3 is TGTGCCAGCAGCTTGTCACAGGGGAATATCGGGGAGCTGTTTTTT.

The table lists this clonotype with many counts. The V and J genes are TRBV7-2 and TRBJ2-5, with a tentative D call TRBD2 (6 bases). Trimming left V 5 bases short and J 10 bases short, with 29 bases between. There are 17 residues in the CDR3. Looked up from germline, CDR1 is SGHTA and CDR2 is FQGNSA. CDR3 residues: CASSPGGAQGASVIQYF. CDR3 coding DNA: TGTGCCAGCAGCCCCGGCGGGGCCCAGGGAGCAAGTGTGATCCAGTACTTC.

This clonotype showed up just a few times. Here the CDR3 DNA reads TGTGCCGGAACCTTAGCGGGAGATACGCAGTATTTT. It specifies CAGTLAGDTQYF. The chain links TRBV6-2 or TRBV6-3 to TRBJ2-3; 7 nucleotides agree with TRBD2. From germline, CDR1 is MNHEY and CDR2 SVGEGT. V trimming: 11 bases; J trimming: 5 bases; junction bases outside the gene matches: 7. CDR3 length: 12 amino acids.

This clonotype was counted a few times. The CDR3 nucleotides are TGCGCCAGCAGCCCCGTAGTAGGTCATGAGCAGTTCTTC. Translated: CASSPVVGHEQFF. V and J are TRBV4-1 and TRBJ2-1; D is unclear. The CDR3 is 13 amino acids. The V and J ends lost 4 bases and 8 bases respectively, with 12 bases between them. Germline loops: CDR1 MGHRA, CDR2 YSYEKL.

The chain employs TRBV27 and TRBJ2-7; 11 bases map to TRBD2. V shed 5 bases, J shed 6 bases, and the junction held 6 bases outside the gene matches. This CDR3 comprises 14 residues. The V gene's germline CDR1 is MNHEY and CDR2 SMNVEV (reference sequence). The CDR3 protein is CASSLAGGLSEQYF. CDR3 coding DNA: TGTGCCAGCAGTCTAGCGGGGGGTCTTTCCGAGCAGTACTTC.

This clonotype appeared once. This rearrangement joins TRBV19 to TRBJ2-1, with 13 bases identical to TRBD2. V shed 5 bases and J 10 bases; nucleotides not matched to a gene: 17. This CDR3 contains 18 residues. Germline V lookup: CDR1 LNHDA, CDR2 SQIVND (reference sequence). This CDR3 reads CASSRRSLGLAGVWEQFF. DNA for the CDR3: TGTGCCAGTAGTCGAAGGTCATTAGGACTAGCGGGAGTGTGGGAGCAGTTCTTC.

The CDR3 here is CASSFLASGRTGELFF. CDR3 nucleotides: TGTGCCAGCAGTTTTCTGGCTAGCGGAAGGACCGGGGAGCTGTTTTTT. The rearrangement uses TRBV28 and TRBJ2-2, with 7 positions matching TRBD2. The germline V gene has CDR1 MDHEN and CDR2 SYDVKM. This CDR3 spans 16 amino acids. Trimming took 3 bases from V and 5 from J; bases not matched to a gene: 9.

The chain couples TRBV7-8 to TRBJ2-1, with TRBD2 matching 9 bases. This CDR3 region has 15 residues. Germline assignment: CDR1 SGHVS and CDR2 FQNEAQ. V dropped 5 bases and J dropped 3; count of bases not matched to a gene: 5. The CDR3 DNA is TGTGCCAGCAGCGCTGGGACTAGCAGCTACAATGAGCAGTTCTTC. Its translation is CASSAGTSSYNEQFF.

This chain joins TRBV27 and TRBJ2-7, with 9 bases identical to TRBD2. The CDR3 contains 13 residues. The germline gives CDR1 MNHEY, CDR2 SMNVEV (reference sequence). The V gene end was trimmed by 8 bases and the J gene end by 1 base; junction bases not matched to a gene: 3. The CDR3 sequence: CASGLAGSYEQYF. The CDR3, as DNA: TGTGCCAGCGGGCTAGCGGGGTCCTACGAGCAGTACTTC.

This clonotype appeared a few times. V usage is TRBV7-2 and J usage is TRBJ2-7; D could derive from TRBD1 or TRBD2 (6 bases each). Germline CDR1 SGHTA, CDR2 FQGNSA. This CDR3 contains 13 residues. Trimming shortened V by 10 bases and J by 3 bases, and 16 bases separated the two germline ends. The CDR3: CATGVGGIYEQYF. The CDR3 region has the DNA TGTGCCACCGGTGTGGGGGGCATCTACGAGCAGTACTTC.

In its sample, this clonotype was seen many times. This chain uses TRBV9 with TRBJ1-2; D is perhaps TRBD1 (6 bases). This CDR3 comprises 19 residues. CDR1 and CDR2 (germline): SGDLS, YYNGEE. V shed 5 bases and J shed 4 bases, with 30 bases lying between them. CDR3 in DNA: TGTGCCAGCAGTTTTACACCGGACAGCTACCTACTAGGGCCCTATGGCTACACCTTC. Amino acid sequence: CASSFTPDSYLLGPYGYTF. Filled out from reference TRBV9 and TRBJ1-2, the complete variable domain reads DSGVTQTPKHLITATGQRVTLRCSPRSGDLSVYWYQQSLDQGLQFLIQYYNGEERAKGNILERFSAQQFPDLHSELNLSSLELGDSALYFCASSFTPDSYLLGPYGYTFGSGTRLTVV.

This clonotype was observed a handful of times. The chain recombines TRBV19 with TRBJ1-5, with TRBD1 matching over 9 bases. Trimming cost V 5 bases and J 10 bases; bases outside gene matches: 6. There are 13 residues in the CDR3. The V gene's germline CDR1 is LNHDA and CDR2 SQIVND (reference sequence). The CDR3 is CASSWTGVNPQHF. In DNA, the CDR3 is TGTGCCAGTAGTTGGACAGGGGTGAACCCCCAGCATTTT.

Only a few counts were recorded for this clonotype. The chain recombines TRBV20-1 with TRBJ1-1; D gene ambiguous. The germline V and J ends were trimmed by 3 bases and 5 bases, with 7 bases remaining between them. CDR1 is DFQATT, CDR2 SNEGSKA, per germline (reference sequence). The CDR3 runs to 11 residues. The CDR3 here is CSARVRTEAFF. The CDR3 DNA is TGCAGTGCTAGGGTTAGGACTGAAGCTTTCTTT.

The CDR3 DNA follows: TGCAGCGTTGAAGGCAGGAGAAACACCGGGGAGCTGTTTTTT. Translating it yields CSVEGRRNTGELFF. The V gene is TRBV29-1, the J gene TRBJ2-2; no reliable D call. V lost 1 base and J 2 bases, leaving 8 bases between the germline ends. The germline V gene encodes CDR1 SQVTM and CDR2 ANQGSEA. This CDR3 region has 14 residues.

This clonotype was detected many times. CDR3 bases: TGTGCCAGCAGCTTAGAGGAGTTTGGGGGATACACTGAAGCTTTCTTT. Translating it yields CASSLEEFGGYTEAFF. The chain links TRBV7-8 to TRBJ1-1; the D gene is possibly TRBD1 (5 bases). Germline values: CDR1 SGHVS, CDR2 FQNEAQ. The CDR3 has 16 amino acids. V was trimmed by 1 base and J by 3 bases, leaving 15 bases between them.

The sample holds one count of this clonotype. This chain joins TRBV29-1 and TRBJ2-3; TRBD2 matches 11 bases. The V segment lost 6 bases and the J segment 1 base; nucleotides outside the gene matches: 6. The CDR3 is made up of 15 amino acids. CDR1 SQVTM and CDR2 ANQGSEA come from the germline V gene. CDR3 in amino acids: CSVIPGLAGTDTQYF. The CDR3 DNA sequence: TGCAGCGTGATACCGGGACTAGCGGGCACAGATACGCAGTATTTT.

This chain links TRBV4-1 with TRBJ1-1; 7 bases are shared with TRBD1. After removal of 4 bases from V and 2 bases from J, the junction contained 7 bases not matched to a gene. From germline, CDR1 is MGHRA and CDR2 YSYEKL. This CDR3 comprises 15 residues. CDR3 amino acids: CASSLRDSPNTEAFF. Written as DNA, the CDR3 is TGCGCCAGCAGCCTGCGGGACAGTCCTAACACTGAAGCTTTCTTT.

This chain links TRBV12-3 or TRBV12-4 with TRBJ1-1; D ambiguous. The CDR3 loop spans 18 amino acids. The V gene lost 3 bases and the J gene lost 1 base, with 21 bases spanning the gap. Written as DNA, the CDR3 is TGTGCCAGCAGTTTGGGAGGATCCCCTGGGTTTAAGAACACTGAAGCTTTCTTT. Residues: CASSLGGSPGFKNTEAFF.

This clonotype was seen a few times. The chain uses TRBV7-6 and TRBJ2-7; D gene uncertain. The V gene's germline CDR1 is SGHVS and CDR2 FNYEAQ. Trimming took off 2 bases at V and 0 bases at J, with 11 bases between the two ends. This CDR3 has 15 amino acids. CDR3 sequence: CASSLLSLSSYEQYF. The CDR3 bases are TGTGCCAGCAGCTTACTATCTCTGAGCTCCTACGAGCAGTACTTC.

The rearrangement joins TRBV2 to TRBJ2-1; 8 bases fit TRBD2. The V gene end was trimmed by 6 bases and the J gene end by 15 bases; junction bases not matched to a gene: 4. The germline gives CDR1 SNHLY, CDR2 FYNNEI. The CDR3 has 10 amino acids. CDR3 nucleotide sequence: TGTGCCAGCAGGGGACTAGGTCCGTTCTTC. It yields the protein CASRGLGPFF.